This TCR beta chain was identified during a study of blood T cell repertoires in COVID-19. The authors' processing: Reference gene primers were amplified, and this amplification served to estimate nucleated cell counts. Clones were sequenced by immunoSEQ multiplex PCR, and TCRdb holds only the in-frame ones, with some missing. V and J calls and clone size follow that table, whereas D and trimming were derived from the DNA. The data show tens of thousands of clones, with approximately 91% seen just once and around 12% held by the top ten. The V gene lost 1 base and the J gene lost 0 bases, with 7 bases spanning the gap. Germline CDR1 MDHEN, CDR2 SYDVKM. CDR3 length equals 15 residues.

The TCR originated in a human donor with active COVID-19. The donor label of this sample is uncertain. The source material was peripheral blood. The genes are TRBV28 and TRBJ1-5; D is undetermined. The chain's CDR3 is CASSLYTVSNQPQHF. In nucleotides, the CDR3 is TGTGCCAGCAGTTTATATACGGTTAGCAATCAGCCCCAGCATTTT.